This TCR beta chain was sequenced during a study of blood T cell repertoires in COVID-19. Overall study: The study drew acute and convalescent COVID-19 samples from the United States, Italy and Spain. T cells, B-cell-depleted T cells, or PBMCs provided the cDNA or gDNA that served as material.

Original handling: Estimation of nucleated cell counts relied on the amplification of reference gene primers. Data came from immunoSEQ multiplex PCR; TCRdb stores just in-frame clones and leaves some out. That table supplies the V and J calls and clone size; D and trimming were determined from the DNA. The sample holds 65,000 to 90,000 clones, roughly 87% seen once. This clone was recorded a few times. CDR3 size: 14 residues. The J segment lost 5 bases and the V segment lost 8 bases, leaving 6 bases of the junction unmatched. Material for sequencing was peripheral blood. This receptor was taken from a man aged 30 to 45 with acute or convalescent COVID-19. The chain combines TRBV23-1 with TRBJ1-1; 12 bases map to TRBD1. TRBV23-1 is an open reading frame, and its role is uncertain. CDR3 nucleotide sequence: TGCGCCAGCGTGCCGGGACAGGGGGCAACTGAAGCTTTCTTT. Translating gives CASVPGQGATEAFF.